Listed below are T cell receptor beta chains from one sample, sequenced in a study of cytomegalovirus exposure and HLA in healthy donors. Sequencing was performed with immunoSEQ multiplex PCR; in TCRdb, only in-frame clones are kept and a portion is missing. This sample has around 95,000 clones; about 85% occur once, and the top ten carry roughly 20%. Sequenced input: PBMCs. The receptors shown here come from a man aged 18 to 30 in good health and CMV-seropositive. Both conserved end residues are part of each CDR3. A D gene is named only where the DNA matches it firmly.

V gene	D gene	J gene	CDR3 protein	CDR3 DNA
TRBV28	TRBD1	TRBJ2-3	CASRGTGGFTDTQYF	TGTGCCAGCAGGGGGACAGGGGGTTTCACAGATACGCAGTATTTT
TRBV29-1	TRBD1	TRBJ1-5	CSVADRGQEQPQHF	TGCAGCGTCGCTGACAGGGGGCAGGAGCAGCCCCAGCATTTT
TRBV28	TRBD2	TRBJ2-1	CASGLEREYYNEQFF	TGTGCCAGCGGGTTGGAGCGGGAGTACTACAATGAGCAGTTCTTC
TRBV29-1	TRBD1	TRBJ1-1	CSVEENGDSMNTEAFF	TGCAGCGTTGAGGAGAATGGGGACAGCATGAACACTGAAGCTTTCTTT
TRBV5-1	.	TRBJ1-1	CASSPEQWTEAFF	TGCGCCAGCAGCCCGGAACAGTGGACTGAAGCTTTCTTT
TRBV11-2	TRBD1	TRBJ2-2	CASSANTGGGTGELFF	TGTGCCAGCAGCGCAAACACAGGGGGTGGCACCGGGGAGCTGTTTTTT
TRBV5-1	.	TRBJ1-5	CASSLEGRGEGQPQHF	TGCGCCAGCAGCTTGGAGGGTCGGGGAGAAGGACAGCCCCAGCATTTT
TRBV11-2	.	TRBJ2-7	CASNNIPGSSSYEQYF	TGTGCCAGCAACAATATACCAGGATCCAGCTCCTACGAGCAGTACTTC
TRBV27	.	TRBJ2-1	CASSGDSSVFF	TGTGCCAGCAGTGGTGACAGCTCGGTGTTCTTC
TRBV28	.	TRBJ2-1	CASSPPLGGSYNEQFF	TGTGCCAGCAGTCCCCCCCTGGGGGGATCCTACAATGAGCAGTTCTTC
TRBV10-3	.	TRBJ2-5	CAISGRDRGETQYF	TGTGCCATCAGTGGTAGGGACCGGGGGGAGACCCAGTACTTC
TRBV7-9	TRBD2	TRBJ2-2	CASSLTGGLAGGSALFF	TGTGCCAGCAGCCTCACGGGGGGACTAGCGGGAGGCTCGGCGCTGTTTTTT
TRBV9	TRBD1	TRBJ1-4	CASSARQGNEKLFF	TGTGCCAGCAGTGCCCGACAGGGTAATGAAAAACTGTTTTTT
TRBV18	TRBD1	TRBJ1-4	CASSPRKGTGNEKLFF	TGTGCCAGCTCACCCCGAAAGGGGACAGGGAATGAAAAACTGTTTTTT
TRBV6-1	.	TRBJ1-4	CASSEGRKLFF	TGTGCCAGCAGTGAGGGGAGAAAACTGTTTTTT
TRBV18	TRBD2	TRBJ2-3	CASRAGTSGSGSTDTQYF	TGTGCCAGCAGGGCCGGGACTAGCGGGAGCGGTTCGACAGATACGCAGTATTTT
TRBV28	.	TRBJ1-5	CASSYGGPQHF	TGTGCCAGCAGTTACGGCGGGCCCCAGCATTTT
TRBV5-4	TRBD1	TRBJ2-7	CASRPGQGYEQYF	TGTGCCAGCAGGCCGGGACAGGGCTACGAGCAGTACTTC
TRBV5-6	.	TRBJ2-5	CASSTVETQYF	TGTGCCAGCAGCACGGTGGAGACCCAGTACTTC
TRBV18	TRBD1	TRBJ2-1	CASSPRTGAYNEQFF	TGTGCCAGCTCACCTAGGACAGGGGCCTACAATGAGCAGTTCTTC
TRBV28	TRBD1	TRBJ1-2	CASSPSRDRGTRYTF	TGTGCCAGCAGTCCCTCCCGGGACAGGGGGACGCGGTACACCTTC
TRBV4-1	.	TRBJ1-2	CASSQESSVGAGYTF	TGCGCCAGCAGCCAAGAAAGTTCCGTAGGGGCGGGCTACACCTTC